This T cell receptor (beta chain) was captured by sequencing in a study of response to subunit inactivated influenza vaccine. Overall study findings and caveats: Seasonal influenza vaccination, on each occasion, was suggested by the authors to recruit few new T cells.

Each CDR3 protein is one row after TCRdb ran MiXCR on the RT-PCR reads. The sample includes more than 400,000 distinct CDR3 sequences, 6.5% to 8% seen only once; the top ten take around 14%. This clonotype came up a few times. Its antigen remains unidentified. The sequence came from a man aged 50 to 69 who received an inactivated influenza vaccine. This specimen consisted of PBMCs from blood, obtained less than 25 months after vaccination.

The CDR3 nucleotides are TGTGCCAGCAGCCCATACCTTTCGGGAGGAGAGACCCAGTACTTC. Translation gives CASSPYLSGGETQYF. This rearrangement joins TRBV11-1 to TRBJ2-5, with 7 nucleotides matching TRBD2. Trimming removed 5 bases from V and 4 bases from J; junction bases left unmatched: 10. This CDR3 spans 15 amino acids. The germline CDR1 and CDR2 sequences are SGHAT and FQDESV (reference sequence).